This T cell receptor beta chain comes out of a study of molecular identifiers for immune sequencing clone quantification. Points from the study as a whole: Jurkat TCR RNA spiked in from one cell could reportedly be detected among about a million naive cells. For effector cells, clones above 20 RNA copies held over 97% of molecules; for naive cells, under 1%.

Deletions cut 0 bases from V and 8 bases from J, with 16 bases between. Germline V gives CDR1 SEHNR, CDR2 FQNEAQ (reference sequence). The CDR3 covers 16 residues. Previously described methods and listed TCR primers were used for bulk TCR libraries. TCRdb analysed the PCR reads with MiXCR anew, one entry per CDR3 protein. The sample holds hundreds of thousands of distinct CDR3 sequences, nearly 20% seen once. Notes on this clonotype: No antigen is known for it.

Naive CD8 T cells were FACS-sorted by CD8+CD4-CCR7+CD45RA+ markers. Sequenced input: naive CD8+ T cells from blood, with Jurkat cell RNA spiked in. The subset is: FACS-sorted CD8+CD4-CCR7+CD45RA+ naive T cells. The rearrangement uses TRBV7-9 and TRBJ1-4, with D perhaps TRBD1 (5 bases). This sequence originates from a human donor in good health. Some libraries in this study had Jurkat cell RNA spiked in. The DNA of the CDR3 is TGTGCCAGCAGCTTAGCGTATGGGGGAGAGGGCGAAAAACTGTTTTTT. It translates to CASSLAYGGEGEKLFF.